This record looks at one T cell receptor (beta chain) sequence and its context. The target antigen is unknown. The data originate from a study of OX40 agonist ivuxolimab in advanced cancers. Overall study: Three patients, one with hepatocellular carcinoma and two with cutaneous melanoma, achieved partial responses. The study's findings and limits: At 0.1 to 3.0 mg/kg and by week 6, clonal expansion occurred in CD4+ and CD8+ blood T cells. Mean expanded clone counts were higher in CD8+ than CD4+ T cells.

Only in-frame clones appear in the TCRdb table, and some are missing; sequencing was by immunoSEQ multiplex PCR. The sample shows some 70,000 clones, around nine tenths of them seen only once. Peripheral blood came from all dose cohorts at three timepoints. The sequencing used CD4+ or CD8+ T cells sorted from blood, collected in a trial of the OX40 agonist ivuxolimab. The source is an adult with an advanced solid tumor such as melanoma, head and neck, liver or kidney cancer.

CDR3 amino acids: CASSLPLLSGNTIYF. In nucleotides, the CDR3 is TGTGCCAGCAGTTTACCCTTACTCTCTGGAAACACCATATATTTT. The chain combines TRBV28 with TRBJ1-3; D remains unclear. CDR1 and CDR2 from the germline V gene are MDHEN and SYDVKM. Between the trimmed V and J ends, which lost 2 bases and 0 bases, there was a span of 8 bases. The CDR3 has 15 amino acids. The entire variable domain, with the rest obtained from reference TRBV28 and TRBJ1-3, is as follows: DVKVTQSSRYLVKRTGEKVFLECVQDMDHENMFWYRQDPGLGLRLIYFSYDVKMKEKGDIPEGYSVSREKKERFSLILESASTNQTSMYLCASSLPLLSGNTIYFGEGSWLTVV.